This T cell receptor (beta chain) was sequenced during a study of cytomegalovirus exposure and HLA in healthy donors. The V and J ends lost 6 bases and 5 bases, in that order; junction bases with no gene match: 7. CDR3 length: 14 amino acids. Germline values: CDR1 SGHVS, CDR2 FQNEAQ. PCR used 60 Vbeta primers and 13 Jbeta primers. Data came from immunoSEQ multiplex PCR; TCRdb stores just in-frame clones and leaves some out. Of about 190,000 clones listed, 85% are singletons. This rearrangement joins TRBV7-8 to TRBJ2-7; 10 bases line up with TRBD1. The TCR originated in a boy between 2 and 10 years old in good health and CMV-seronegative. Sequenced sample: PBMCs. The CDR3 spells CASSSGTGENEQYV. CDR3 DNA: TGTGCCAGCAGTTCCGGGACAGGGGAAAACGAGCAGTACGTC.